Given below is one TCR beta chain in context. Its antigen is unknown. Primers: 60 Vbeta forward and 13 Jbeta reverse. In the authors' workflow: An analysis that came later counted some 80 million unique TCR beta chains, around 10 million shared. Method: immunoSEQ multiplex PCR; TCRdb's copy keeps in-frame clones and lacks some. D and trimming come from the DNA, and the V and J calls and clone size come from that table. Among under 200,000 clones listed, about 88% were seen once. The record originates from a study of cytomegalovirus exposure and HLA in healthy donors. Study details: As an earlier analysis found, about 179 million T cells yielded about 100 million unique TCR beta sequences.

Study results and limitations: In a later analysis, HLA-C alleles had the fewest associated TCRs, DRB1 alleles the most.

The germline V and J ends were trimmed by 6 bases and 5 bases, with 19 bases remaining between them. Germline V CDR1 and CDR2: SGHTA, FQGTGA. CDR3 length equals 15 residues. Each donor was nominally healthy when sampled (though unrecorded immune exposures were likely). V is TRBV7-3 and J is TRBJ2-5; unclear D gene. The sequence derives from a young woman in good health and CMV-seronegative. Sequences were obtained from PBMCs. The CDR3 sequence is CASSLFGYPGETQYF. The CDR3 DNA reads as TGTGCCAGCAGTTTATTCGGGTATCCTGGGGAGACCCAGTACTTC.